This entry is about one T cell receptor beta chain. Unmatched junction bases numbered 12, after V lost 5 bases and J lost 5 bases. Germline V gives CDR1 SEHNR, CDR2 FQNEAQ (reference sequence). The CDR3 is made up of 17 amino acids. These data are taken from a study of T cell changes during pregnancy in multiple sclerosis. The data were produced by immunoSEQ multiplex PCR, yet TCRdb's version contains in-frame clones alone and is incomplete. This sample has roughly 48,000 clones, with about 88% found just once. This clonotype was sampled from a female donor with multiple sclerosis, enrolled in a pregnancy study. The chain is built from TRBV7-9 and TRBJ2-2; 9 nucleotides match TRBD2. The material was CD4+ T cells from peripheral blood mononuclear cells, obtained in the second trimester of pregnancy. CDR3 bases: TGTGCCAGCAGCGAGGGTCATAGCGGGAGAGAGACCGGGGAGCTGTTTTTT. Translating gives CASSEGHSGRETGELFF.